One T cell receptor (beta chain) is described in this entry. The sample holds a few counts of this clonotype. Its antigen is currently not known. Within one base of it there is no much larger clone, and no base qualities were kept. In light of the paper, this sample's time point label describes: sample taken at primary tumor resection. Whole RNA extracted from tumor and nontumor lung tissue, or from cryopreserved PBMC samples, was used for TCR sequencing without cell sorting. Samples were obtained from about 75 patients with early-stage, untreated non-small cell lung cancer from the lung TRACERx cohort. Only patients for whom sufficient RNA was available from at least two tumor regions were selected for TCR sequencing. CDR1 and CDR2 were assigned from the germline V gene as SGHDT and YYEEEE. The CDR3, from cysteine to phenylalanine, totals 14 residues. Only the CDR3 part of the read is kept: 42 bases, read in frame from the first base. V drops 3 bases and J drops 3 bases, leaving 13 bases in between.

The entry originates in a study of spatial heterogeneity in lung cancer (dated by TCRdb to about 2019). About the full investigation: Beta-chain transcripts were consistently detected in greater numbers than alpha-chain transcripts, which likely reflected higher beta-chain transcript abundance. In the raw uncorrected reads, each unique combination of TCR and UMI appeared on average more than ten times. The study quantitatively compared TCR alpha and beta repertoires across multiple tumor regions, matched nontumor lung and blood in non-small cell lung cancer. At surgery, roughly 220 tumor regions, around 68 matched nontumor lung samples and 50 to 60 PBMC samples were TCR-sequenced for both alpha and beta chains. TCR repertoire features were related to nonsynonymous mutation counts determined by whole-exome sequencing of tumor tissue. What the study reported, not specific to this receptor: Ubiquitous expanded tumor TCRs were found in blood more often at tumor resection than at routine follow-up. Additional single-cell paired TCR alpha and beta sequencing was considered necessary to confirm, at a functional level, the hypothesis that regional TCRs recognize regional mutations.

Libraries were prepared through 5' RACE. The instrument was a NextSeq 500. In the TCR library protocol, a unique molecular identifier was attached to each TCR cDNA molecule so that PCR and sequencing errors could be corrected. Processing in the source paper ran as follows. Decombinator tools were used for TCR identification, UMI-based error correction and CDR3 extraction. Expanded TCRs were defined as those above a frequency of 2 per 1,000, corresponding to the top 1% of the tumor frequency distribution. Renyi diversity was calculated using the R vegan package after each repertoire was subsampled 100 times to 5,000 TCRs. CDR3 similarity networks were built from amino acid triplet string-kernel similarity, with CDR3s being connected when pairwise similarity was above 0.82. TCRdb reprocessing: public reads trimmed at Q25 with fastp, clones called with MiXCR, in-frame beta chains kept. Each entry merges the rows of one CDR3 protein and shows their most common DNA and genes. TCRdb, not the authors, supplied the V and J calls. The sample table lists roughly 82,000 distinct CDR3 sequences, about 12% of them with a count of one. The ten biggest clones cover roughly 4.2% of the sample.

This clonotype was obtained from a male donor with early-stage non-small cell lung cancer. Specimen: PBMCs, collected at surgery. The receptor chain draws on TRBV5-6 and TRBJ2-7; the D region is possibly TRBD1 or TRBD2, each matching across 5 bases. The CDR3 region reads CASSYRDGDYEQYF. The nucleotide sequence is TGTGCCAGCAGCTACCGGGACGGTGACTACGAGCAGTACTTC.